The present T cell receptor beta chain was sequenced within a study of cytomegalovirus exposure and HLA in healthy donors. Study-level background: The roughly 110 validation repertoires were reported in a later analysis to have been generated on the same platform as the roughly 720 first-cohort repertoires.

Using immunoSEQ multiplex PCR, the repertoire was profiled, and TCRdb retains in-frame clones only, with some absent. The sample shows 250,000 to 400,000 clones, approximately 91% of them seen only once. The CDR3 consists of 14 residues. Looked up from germline, CDR1 is MGHDK and CDR2 is SYGVNS. V lost 9 bases to trimming and J lost 1 base, with 15 bases between them. Overall study results and limits: In vitro checks showed that a few CMV-associated chains really do target CMV antigens.

This clone was seen more than once but under ten times. Its antigen is not known. The chain uses TRBV25-1 and TRBJ2-5; the D is unclear. Sequenced: PBMCs. The receptor comes from a man younger than 40 in good health and CMV-seronegative. In DNA, the CDR3 is TGTGCCAGTCAGATCCCAGGCGCCCAAGAGACCCAGTACTTC. This codes for CASQIPGAQETQYF.